The 32 T cell receptor beta chains presented below share a single source sample, sequenced in a study of shared clonotypes between healthy human individuals. The assay was immunoSEQ multiplex PCR, and TCRdb's table has in-frame clones only and misses some. Of 2 million or so clones in the sample, around 96% were seen once. Naive CD8 cells lacked CD45RO and underwent positive selection for CCR7, leaving out terminally differentiated effector memory CD45RA+ cells. The source material was naive CD8+ T cells sorted from blood. The receptors stem from a man between 18 and 35 years old in good health.

The CDR3 protein is CSAQRVTEAFF. The CDR3 DNA reads as TGCAGTGCCCAACGGGTAACTGAAGCTTTCTTT. This chain joins TRBV20-1 and TRBJ1-1; no clear D gene. Germline assignment: CDR1 DFQATT and CDR2 SNEGSKA (reference sequence). The CDR3 consists of 11 residues. Trimming took off 6 bases at V and 5 bases at J, with 10 bases between the two ends.

This sequence joins TRBV19 and TRBJ2-7; 7 bases are a match to TRBD1. The germline CDR1 and CDR2 sequences are LNHDA and SQIVND (reference sequence). The CDR3 extends over 16 amino acids. The V and J ends lost 5 bases and 3 bases, in that order; junction bases with no gene match: 13. The CDR3 here is CASSAQFGTVIYEQYF. The DNA for the CDR3 is TGTGCCAGTAGTGCTCAGTTCGGGACAGTAATCTACGAGCAGTACTTC.

The genes are TRBV4-1 and TRBJ1-5, with a tentative D call TRBD1 (5 bases). V was trimmed by 4 bases and J by 6 bases, leaving 13 bases between them. This CDR3 is built from 14 residues. Germline CDR1 and CDR2: MGHRA and YSYEKL. CDR3 nucleotide sequence: TGCGCCAGCAGCCCAAGGGGCCGGGGTCAGCCCCAGCATTTT. Protein product: CASSPRGRGQPQHF.

The chain is built from TRBV4-2 and TRBJ2-3; D not certain. V lost 4 bases and J 6 bases, leaving 11 bases between the germline ends. There are 13 residues in the CDR3. The germline V gene has CDR1 LGHNA and CDR2 YNFKEQ. The CDR3 DNA is TGTGCCAGCAGCCCACTGGGGATCGATACGCAGTATTTT. Encoded protein: CASSPLGIDTQYF.

This chain joins TRBV28 and TRBJ2-1; D may be TRBD1 (6 bases). Deletions cut 4 bases from V and 8 bases from J, with 21 bases between. Germline V gives CDR1 MDHEN, CDR2 SYDVKM. This CDR3 comprises 16 residues. The CDR3: CASSSPGTTNVDEQFF. The CDR3 DNA sequence: TGTGCCAGCAGTTCCCCGGGGACAACGAATGTCGATGAGCAGTTCTTC.

In regard to this clone: This sample includes further DNA sequences coding for the same CDR3. The rearrangement uses TRBV29-1 and TRBJ1-2; TRBD1 matches at 8 bases. Germline V gives CDR1 SQVTM, CDR2 ANQGSEA. Germline trimming cut 3 bases from V and 4 bases from J; bases unmatched to any gene: 4. CDR3 length equals 13 residues. The CDR3 spells CSVEDRDTYGYTF. In DNA form, the CDR3 reads TGCAGCGTTGAGGACAGGGATACCTATGGCTACACCTTC.

The chain recombines TRBV5-8 with TRBJ1-6; 7 positions agree with TRBD1. The germline CDR1 and CDR2 sequences are SGHTS and YDEGEE. The CDR3 spans 15 residues. V lost 5 bases and J lost 0; bases outside the gene matches: 2. The CDR3 spells CASRDRSSYNSPLHF. The CDR3, as DNA: TGTGCCAGCAGGGACAGGAGCTCCTATAATTCACCCCTCCACTTT.

V usage is TRBV4-1 and J usage is TRBJ2-7, with D possibly being TRBD2 (5 bases). CDR1 and CDR2 (germline): MGHRA, YSYEKL. This CDR3 comprises 14 residues. Trimming pared 2 bases from V and 0 bases from J, leaving 8 bases between. This chain's CDR3 is CASSQMGSSYEQYF. In nucleotides, the CDR3 is TGCGCCAGCAGCCAAATGGGGAGCTCCTACGAGCAGTACTTC.

The chain combines TRBV13 with TRBJ2-4; weak D call: TRBD1 (6 bases). Germline V lookup: CDR1 PRHDT, CDR2 FYEKMQ (reference sequence). The CDR3 sequence is 16 residues long. The germline V and J ends were trimmed by 2 bases and 1 base, with 12 bases remaining between them. The CDR3 bases are TGTGCCAGCAGCTTATGGGGGCTCGGGGCCAAAAACATTCAGTACTTC. Encoded protein: CASSLWGLGAKNIQYF. Variable domain in full (rest from reference TRBV13 and TRBJ2-4): AAGVIQSPRHLIKEKRETATLKCYPIPRHDTVYWYQQGPGQDPQFLISFYEKMQSDKGSIPDRFSAQQFSDYHSELNMSSLELGDSALYFCASSLWGLGAKNIQYFGAGTRLSVL.

The chain combines TRBV5-1 with TRBJ1-1; TRBD1 is a possible D gene (5 bases). Germline assignment: CDR1 SGHRS and CDR2 YFSETQ. Trimming cost V 5 bases and J 4 bases, with 12 bases left between them. The CDR3 contains 13 residues. The DNA of the CDR3 is TGCGCCAGCAGACCCCCGGGGCTCACTGAAGCTTTCTTT. It encodes CASRPPGLTEAFF.

The DNA for the CDR3 is TGCGCCAGCAGCCAAGTTACTAGCGGGGCTTCCTACGAGCAGTACTTC. Amino acid sequence: CASSQVTSGASYEQYF. The chain links TRBV4-1 to TRBJ2-7; 10 bases are shared with TRBD2. This CDR3 has 16 amino acids. CDR1 and CDR2 (germline): MGHRA, YSYEKL. Trimming at V came to 1 base and at J to 1 base, leaving 4 bases not matched to a gene.

Concerning this clone: Other DNA sequences from this sample encode an identical CDR3 as well. This chain links TRBV27 with TRBJ2-1; D unresolved. From germline, CDR1 is MNHEY and CDR2 SMNVEV (reference sequence). This CDR3 region has 12 residues. V was clipped by 4 bases and J by 3 bases, with 4 bases between them. In DNA form, the CDR3 reads TGTGCCAGCAGTTCCATCTACAATGAGCAGTTCTTC. This codes for CASSSIYNEQFF.

This chain's CDR3 is CASSLTQSYEQYF. CDR3 sequence (DNA): TGTGCCAGCAGCTTAACTCAGTCCTACGAGCAGTACTTC. The chain carries TRBV7-9 and TRBJ2-7, with D hard to call. The germline gives CDR1 SEHNR, CDR2 FQNEAQ (reference sequence). The CDR3 totals 13 residues. V gave up 2 bases and J gave up 1 base, with 6 bases separating them.

V gene TRBV2 combines with J gene TRBJ2-1, with TRBD2 matching 10 bases. This CDR3 spans 16 amino acids. V shed 2 bases, J shed 2 bases, and the junction held 3 bases outside the gene matches. Germline CDR1 is SNHLY and CDR2 is FYNNEI. The CDR3 DNA follows: TGTGCCAGCAGTGAACGAGCGGGGGGGCCCTACAATGAGCAGTTCTTC. Translation gives CASSERAGGPYNEQFF.

The J gene is TRBJ2-7, the V gene TRBV19; D remains unclear. Trimming cost V 2 bases and J 2 bases, with 7 bases left between them. Germline CDR1 reads LNHDA; CDR2 reads SQIVND (reference sequence). The CDR3 loop spans 13 amino acids. DNA for the CDR3: TGTGCCAGTAGTATAAGCACAGCCTACGAGCAGTACTTC. Translation: CASSISTAYEQYF. The full variable domain, with the rest looked up from reference TRBV19 and TRBJ2-7, is DGGITQSPKYLFRKEGQNVTLSCEQNLNHDAMYWYRQDPGQGLRLIYYSQIVNDFQKGDIAEGYSVSREKKESFPLTVTSAQKNPTAFYLCASSISTAYEQYFGPGTRLTVT.

The count of this clone is one. The chain carries TRBV6-1 and TRBJ2-7, with 7 positions matching TRBD1. Germline CDR1 MNHNS, CDR2 SASEGT. The CDR3 contains 15 residues. With 7 bases clipped from V and 0 bases from J, the junction kept 9 bases outside the gene matches. CDR3 nucleotides: TGTGCCAGCATATACAGGGGCTCAAGCTCCTACGAGCAGTACTTC. Protein product: CASIYRGSSSYEQYF.

The chain combines TRBV10-2 with TRBJ2-2; D gene ambiguous. Between the trimmed V and J ends, which lost 6 bases and 8 bases, there was a span of 7 bases. Germline CDR1 and CDR2: WSHSY and SAAADI. The CDR3 is 11 amino acids. In DNA form, the CDR3 reads TGCGCCAGCAGGTTGGAAGGGGAGCTGTTTTTT. Protein product: CASRLEGELFF.

This rearrangement joins TRBV28 to TRBJ2-7; D possibly corresponds to TRBD1 (6 bases). Germline V lookup: CDR1 MDHEN, CDR2 SYDVKM. Trimming cost V 3 bases and J 3 bases, with 18 bases left between them. The CDR3 length is 16 residues. The CDR3 loop reads CASSFRSGDPYYEQYF. The CDR3 DNA sequence: TGTGCCAGCAGTTTCAGATCAGGGGATCCCTACTACGAGCAGTACTTC.

The chain links TRBV10-2 to TRBJ2-3, with 9 bases matching TRBD1. The germline V gene encodes CDR1 WSHSY and CDR2 SAAADI. CDR3 length: 15 residues. Trimming removed 5 bases from V and 3 bases from J; junction bases left unmatched: 6. The CDR3: CASSSPTGGTDTQYF. In nucleotides, the CDR3 is TGCGCCAGCAGTTCCCCGACAGGGGGGACAGATACGCAGTATTTT.

A remark on this clone: Other nucleotide sequences in the sample specify the same CDR3. The chain has TRBV5-4 and TRBJ2-7; D gene unclear. Germline V gene data show CDR1 as SGHNT and CDR2 as YYREEE (reference sequence). This CDR3 is built from 12 residues. The V and J ends lost 0 bases and 2 bases respectively, with 3 bases between them. The CDR3 DNA reads TGTGCCAGCAGCTTGGATGCCTACGAGCAGTACTTC. Protein product: CASSLDAYEQYF.

V and J are TRBV7-2 and TRBJ2-5, with 7 bases aligning to TRBD1. After removal of 7 bases from V and 5 bases from J, the junction contained 13 bases not matched to a gene. The V gene's germline CDR1 is SGHTA and CDR2 FQGNSA. The CDR3 is 15 amino acids. CDR3 sequence: CASTLTTGVLETQYF. The CDR3 DNA reads TGTGCCAGCACCCTTACCACAGGGGTACTCGAGACCCAGTACTTC. Using reference TRBV7-2 and TRBJ2-5 for the parts outside the CDR3, the full variable domain is GAGVSQSPSNKVTEKGKDVELRCDPISGHTALYWYRQSLGQGLEFLIYFQGNSAPDKSGLPSDRFSAERTGGSVSTLTIQRTQQEDSAVYLCASTLTTGVLETQYFGPGTRLLVL.

The chain carries TRBV6-5 and TRBJ2-7; 11 nucleotides line up with TRBD2. The junction had 8 bases not matched to a gene; V was cut back by 6 bases and J by 7 bases. Germline V lookup: CDR1 MNHEY, CDR2 SVGAGI. The CDR3 has 14 amino acids. CDR3 protein: CASRELAGAWEQYF. The CDR3 coding sequence is TGTGCCAGCAGAGAACTAGCGGGGGCCTGGGAGCAGTACTTC.

The chain has TRBV7-9 and TRBJ2-5, with 9 bases aligning to TRBD1. The V segment lost 5 bases and the J segment 0 bases; nucleotides outside the gene matches: 10. The CDR3 has 17 residues. Germline loops: CDR1 SEHNR, CDR2 FQNEAQ (reference sequence). The CDR3: CASSLRPTGGDQETQYF. The CDR3 DNA reads as TGTGCCAGCAGCCTCCGACCGACAGGGGGGGACCAAGAGACCCAGTACTTC.

This clone appeared once. The V gene is TRBV5-1, the J gene TRBJ1-1; D uncertain. V lost 1 base to trimming and J lost 1 base, with 11 bases between them. The germline V gene has CDR1 SGHRS and CDR2 YFSETQ. This CDR3 region has 15 residues. For the CDR3, the DNA is TGCGCCAGCAGCTTGCGGCCAGGCACGAACACTGAAGCTTTCTTT. The encoded protein is CASSLRPGTNTEAFF.

The chain combines TRBV4-2 with TRBJ2-2; possibly TRBD2 for D (7 bases). Germline CDR1 LGHNA, CDR2 YNFKEQ. Deletions cut 2 bases from V and 2 bases from J, with 12 bases between. The CDR3 has 16 residues. The CDR3, as DNA: TGTGCCAGCAGCCAATTGAGGGGGGGCAACACCGGGGAGCTGTTTTTT. This gives the protein CASSQLRGGNTGELFF.

This clone was detected once. V usage is TRBV7-9 and J usage is TRBJ2-7, with 8 positions matching TRBD1. Germline V gene data show CDR1 as SEHNR and CDR2 as FQNEAQ (reference sequence). V lost 1 base and J lost 2; bases outside the gene matches: 4. CDR3 length: 15 residues. This CDR3 reads CASSLGTGMTYEQYF. For the CDR3, the DNA is TGTGCCAGCAGCTTAGGGACAGGGATGACCTACGAGCAGTACTTC.

Note on this clone: Other nucleotide sequences in the sample specify the same CDR3. The chain links TRBV11-2 to TRBJ2-7, with D hard to call. The V end lost 0 bases, the J end lost 4 bases, and 7 bases lay between the germline ends. This CDR3 contains 13 residues. Germline CDR1 and CDR2: SGHAT and FQNNGV. The CDR3 loop reads CASSLDTGYEQYF. CDR3 DNA sequence: TGTGCCAGCAGCTTAGATACGGGTTACGAGCAGTACTTC. The whole variable domain, filled in from reference TRBV11-2 and TRBJ2-7, reads EAGVAQSPRYKIIEKRQSVAFWCNPISGHATLYWYQQILGQGPKLLIQFQNNGVVDDSQLPKDRFSAERLKGVDSTLKIQPAKLEDSAVYLCASSLDTGYEQYFGPGTRLTVT.

The chain employs TRBV25-1 and TRBJ1-2, with no clear D. Trimming took off 4 bases at V and 4 bases at J, with 7 bases between the two ends. CDR1 and CDR2 (germline): MGHDK, SYGVNS. The CDR3 is made up of 12 amino acids. The CDR3 is CASSGSGYGYTF. CDR3 nucleotides: TGTGCCAGCAGTGGCAGTGGCTATGGCTACACCTTC.

The chain uses TRBV19 and TRBJ1-1, with a tentative D call TRBD1 (5 bases). The CDR3 runs 13 residues. Trimming shortened V by 6 bases and J by 0 bases, and 8 bases separated the two germline ends. Germline lookup yields CDR1 LNHDA and CDR2 SQIVND (reference sequence). In DNA, the CDR3 is TGTGCCAGTAGGGACACGATGAACACTGAAGCTTTCTTT. Protein: CASRDTMNTEAFF.

This chain connects TRBV28 to TRBJ2-7, with 11 bases fitting TRBD1. This CDR3 has 15 residues. J lost 1 base, V lost 3 bases, and 2 bases had no gene match. Germline CDR1 MDHEN, CDR2 SYDVKM. The CDR3 nucleotides are TGTGCCAGCAGTTTGGGACAGGGGGAATCCTACGAGCAGTACTTC. Amino acids: CASSLGQGESYEQYF.

This chain links TRBV27 with TRBJ2-3; D is unclear. Looked up from germline, CDR1 is MNHEY and CDR2 is SMNVEV (reference sequence). The CDR3 totals 11 residues. V lost 8 bases to trimming and J lost 4 bases, with 7 bases between them. The CDR3 DNA reads as TGTGCCAGCGGGTGGTCAGATACGCAGTATTTT. Protein product: CASGWSDTQYF.

J is TRBJ1-5 and V is TRBV4-2, with 7 bases fitting TRBD1. The CDR3 has 17 residues. The V segment lost 1 base and the J segment 0 bases; nucleotides outside the gene matches: 6. The V gene's germline CDR1 is LGHNA and CDR2 YNFKEQ. The CDR3 nucleotides read TGTGCCAGCAGCCAAGCCGCCGGGACAGATAGCAATCAGCCCCAGCATTTT. It specifies CASSQAAGTDSNQPQHF.